This note documents a single T cell receptor beta chain sequence. The antigen is not known. Unique molecular identifiers tagged the TCRbeta library. TCRdb reprocessed the PCR reads via MiXCR and lists one record per CDR3 protein. The data show about 200,000 distinct CDR3 sequences, about 7% seen once. The sample originates from a study of T-cell reconstitution after alpha-beta-depleted transplantation in children. Regarding the study as a whole: Expanded graft clones, several hundred of them, were reportedly the source of alpha-beta T cells about two months after transplant.

This CDR3 contains 14 residues. The V end was cut by 2 bases, the J end by 1 base, with 9 bases between. The source of this sequence is a boy aged 2 to 9 with acute lymphoblastic leukemia, due to receive a stem cell transplant. This specimen consisted of PBMCs, obtained before TCRalphabeta/CD19-depleted stem cell transplant. The chain has TRBV12-3 or TRBV12-4 and TRBJ2-7; D is unresolved. CDR3 sequence reads: CASSLKALSYEQYF. CDR3 nucleotide sequence: TGTGCCAGCAGTTTAAAGGCTCTGTCCTACGAGCAGTACTTC.